The 21 T cell receptor beta chains presented below share a single source sample, sequenced in a study of blood T cell repertoires in COVID-19. This table comes from immunoSEQ multiplex PCR, and its TCRdb copy is limited to in-frame clones, with some not included. The sample has 150,000 to 200,000 clones, 70% to 90% seen once. Sequenced sample: peripheral blood. The origin of the receptors is a man in his sixties with acute or convalescent COVID-19.

V and J are TRBV18 and TRBJ1-1, with D possibly matching TRBD1 (6 bases). V dropped 0 bases and J dropped 11 bases, with 16 bases sitting between them. Germline CDR1 and CDR2: KGHSH and LQKENI. The CDR3 is 14 amino acids. CDR3 sequence reads: CASSPPGDTLRAFF. DNA of the CDR3: TGTGCCAGCTCACCACCCGGGGACACACTAAGGGCTTTCTTT. Supplemented by reference TRBV18 and TRBJ1-1, the full variable domain reads NAGVMQNPRHLVRRRGQEARLRCSPMKGHSHVYWYRQLPEEGLKFMVYLQKENIIDESGMPKERFSAEFPKEGPSILRIQQVVRGDSAAYFCASSPPGDTLRAFFGQGTRLTVV.

The genes are TRBV7-2 and TRBJ2-1; 8 bases align to TRBD1. V shed 0 bases, J shed 7 bases, and the junction held 5 bases outside the gene matches. This CDR3 region has 15 residues. Germline lookup yields CDR1 SGHTA and CDR2 FQGNSA. The CDR3 spells CASSLAPDRANEQFF. CDR3 nucleotides: TGTGCCAGCAGCTTAGCCCCGGACAGGGCTAATGAGCAGTTCTTC.

The rearrangement uses TRBV12-2 and TRBJ2-4; the table's D call of TRBD1 was not tested on the DNA. TRBV12-2 is a recognized pseudogene. The CDR3 has 17 amino acids. CDR3 in amino acids: CASRPTPDRLGGYIQYF. CDR3 sequence (DNA): TGTGCAAGTCGCCCGACGCCCGACAGACTGGGTGGATACATTCAGTACTTC.

This CDR3 reads CASSPGLAAGYVTGELFF. The CDR3 nucleotides are TGTGCCAGCAGCCCGGGACTAGCGGCGGGGTATGTCACCGGGGAGCTGTTTTTT. The chain links TRBV5-8 to TRBJ2-2, with 11 bases lining up with TRBD2. V lost 4 bases, J lost 4 bases, and 12 bases stayed unmatched. CDR3 length: 18 residues. In germline, CDR1 is SGHTS, CDR2 YDEGEE.

The J gene is TRBJ2-7, the V gene TRBV7-9, with 9 bases aligning to TRBD1. Germline V CDR1 and CDR2: SEHNR, FQNEAQ (reference sequence). The CDR3 is 14 residues long. The V and J ends lost 5 bases and 7 bases, in that order; junction bases with no gene match: 9. The CDR3 DNA is TGTGCCAGCAGCATACTACAGGGGGCTGGGGAGCAGTACTTC. Translation: CASSILQGAGEQYF.

The gene calls are TRBV5-1 and TRBJ2-7; 8 nucleotides line up with TRBD1. The germline V gene has CDR1 SGHRS and CDR2 YFSETQ. There are 13 residues in the CDR3. Trimming at V came to 4 bases and at J to 3 bases, leaving 3 bases not matched to a gene. For the CDR3, the DNA is TGCGCCAGCAGCCGGGACAGGAGCTACGAGCAGTACTTC. This translates into CASSRDRSYEQYF.

About this clone: Other DNA sequences within the sample encode an identical CDR3. The chain has TRBV15 and TRBJ2-1, with D tentatively TRBD1 (6 bases). Germline values: CDR1 LNHNV, CDR2 YYDKDF (reference sequence). The CDR3 extends over 13 amino acids. V shed 3 bases and J shed 4 bases, with 7 bases lying between them. The CDR3 DNA is TGTGCCACCAGCAGGGACAGTTACAATGAGCAGTTCTTC. Protein product: CATSRDSYNEQFF.

The chain links TRBV19 to TRBJ1-5, with D hard to call. Germline V gene sequence: CDR1 LNHDA, CDR2 SQIVND (reference sequence). V dropped 6 bases and J dropped 6 bases, with 9 bases sitting between them. This CDR3 contains 12 residues. The CDR3 sequence: CASSRVGQPQHF. CDR3 bases: TGTGCCAGTAGCCGGGTTGGTCAGCCCCAGCATTTT.

The chain uses TRBV5-6 and TRBJ1-2, with 7 positions matching TRBD1. Per germline, CDR1 SGHDT and CDR2 YYEEEE. The junction had 7 bases not matched to a gene; V was cut back by 3 bases and J by 5 bases. The CDR3 has 14 amino acids. CDR3 amino acids: CASSSGTAIYGYTF. The CDR3 DNA reads TGTGCCAGCAGCTCCGGGACAGCAATATATGGCTACACCTTC.

This clone has only a few counts. The rearrangement joins TRBV10-2 to TRBJ1-2, with 8 bases that match TRBD1. This CDR3 comprises 16 residues. V shed 5 bases and J 4 bases; nucleotides not matched to a gene: 12. The germline CDR1 and CDR2 sequences are WSHSY and SAAADI. Here the CDR3 DNA reads TGCGCCAGCAGTCCCGGGAAGGACAGGGTTTCCTATGGCTACACCTTC. It is translated as CASSPGKDRVSYGYTF.

This clone was counted only a few times. The gene calls are TRBV28 and TRBJ1-2; possibly TRBD1 for D (6 bases). Per the germline V gene, CDR1 is MDHEN and CDR2 is SYDVKM. V dropped 4 bases and J dropped 8 bases, with 17 bases sitting between them. The CDR3 is made up of 14 amino acids. In DNA, the CDR3 is TGTGCCAGCAGTTCGGAACAGGGATCGGGAGGCTACACCTTC. This translates into CASSSEQGSGGYTF.

The CDR3 reads CASSLGQGNTIYF. The CDR3 DNA is TGTGCCAGCAGCTTAGGACAAGGAAACACCATATATTTT. V and J are TRBV7-2 and TRBJ1-3, with D hard to call. Trimming left V 1 base short and J 4 bases short, with 5 bases between. From germline, CDR1 is SGHTA and CDR2 FQGNSA. CDR3 size: 13 residues. Full variable domain (missing parts from reference TRBV7-2 and TRBJ1-3): GAGVSQSPSNKVTEKGKDVELRCDPISGHTALYWYRQSLGQGLEFLIYFQGNSAPDKSGLPSDRFSAERTGGSVSTLTIQRTQQEDSAVYLCASSLGQGNTIYFGEGSWLTVV.

This chain uses TRBV29-1 with TRBJ2-1; 10 bases match TRBD1. After removal of 7 bases from V and 2 bases from J, the junction contained 8 bases not matched to a gene. There are 15 residues in the CDR3. Germline V gene sequence: CDR1 SQVTM, CDR2 ANQGSEA. DNA for the CDR3: TGCAGCGGTGAGGGCGGGACAGGGGCCTACAATGAGCAGTTCTTC. This gives the protein CSGEGGTGAYNEQFF.

The chain links TRBV4-1 to TRBJ2-1; the match to TRBD1 covers 8 bases. Germline assignment: CDR1 MGHRA and CDR2 YSYEKL. The CDR3 contains 13 residues. Trimming at V came to 4 bases and at J to 15 bases, leaving 11 bases not matched to a gene. CDR3 residues: CASSPIPGQGAFF. CDR3 coding DNA: TGCGCCAGCAGCCCTATCCCAGGACAGGGCGCGTTCTTC.

The J gene is TRBJ2-2, the V gene TRBV4-3, with 9 positions matching TRBD1. Germline V CDR1 and CDR2: LGHNA, YSLEER. The CDR3 spans 15 residues. After removal of 4 bases from V and 7 bases from J, the junction contained 7 bases not matched to a gene. The CDR3 nucleotides are TGCGCCAGCAGCCTTACAGGGGGCCACGGCGGGGAGCTGTTTTTT. This codes for CASSLTGGHGGELFF.

V gene TRBV19 combines with J gene TRBJ2-7; D is unclear. Germline V gene data show CDR1 as LNHDA and CDR2 as SQIVND (reference sequence). Trimming stripped 7 bases from V and 3 bases from J, with 7 bases between. The CDR3 runs 11 residues. As DNA, the CDR3 is TGTGCCAGTAATTCCGGCTACGAGCAGTACTTC. This encodes CASNSGYEQYF.

The V gene is TRBV2, the J gene TRBJ2-2, with D uncertain. This CDR3 spans 12 amino acids. V was pared by 4 bases and J by 8 bases, with 8 bases between. The V gene's germline CDR1 is SNHLY and CDR2 FYNNEI. The CDR3 reads CASSGESGELFF. The CDR3 DNA is TGTGCCAGCAGTGGAGAATCGGGGGAGCTGTTTTTT.

The table lists this clone with a count of one. The CDR3: CASTSGRQGSEQYF. Written as DNA, the CDR3 is TGTGCCAGCACTAGCGGGAGACAGGGAAGCGAGCAGTACTTC. The chain uses TRBV28 and TRBJ2-7; 10 nucleotides align to TRBD2. The J segment lost 6 bases and the V segment lost 7 bases, leaving 9 bases of the junction unmatched. The CDR3 spans 14 residues. Germline V gene sequence: CDR1 MDHEN, CDR2 SYDVKM.

CDR3 in amino acids: CSVNDWQNTEAFF. The CDR3 nucleotides read TGCAGCGTCAACGACTGGCAGAACACTGAAGCTTTCTTT. The chain links TRBV29-1 to TRBJ1-1; D gene uncertain. The CDR3 totals 13 residues. Germline V gene sequence: CDR1 SQVTM, CDR2 ANQGSEA. Trimming stripped 6 bases from V and 1 base from J, with 12 bases between.

The chain is built from TRBV18 and TRBJ2-2, with D maybe TRBD1 (6 bases). Deletions cut 1 base from V and 1 base from J, with 13 bases between. This CDR3 region has 17 residues. The germline V gene encodes CDR1 KGHSH and CDR2 LQKENI. The CDR3 is CASSPLYGTRNTGELFF. The CDR3 nucleotides read TGTGCCAGCTCACCACTTTACGGGACAAGGAACACCGGGGAGCTGTTTTTT. The full variable domain, its missing parts supplied by reference TRBV18 and TRBJ2-2, is NAGVMQNPRHLVRRRGQEARLRCSPMKGHSHVYWYRQLPEEGLKFMVYLQKENIIDESGMPKERFSAEFPKEGPSILRIQQVVRGDSAAYFCASSPLYGTRNTGELFFGEGSRLTVL.

The genes are TRBV28 and TRBJ2-1; TRBD2 aligns across 8 bases. Germline trimming cut 6 bases from V and 3 bases from J; bases unmatched to any gene: 10. The CDR3 runs to 16 residues. Germline V lookup: CDR1 MDHEN, CDR2 SYDVKM. CDR3: CASRPASGSHYNEQFF. Written as DNA, the CDR3 is TGTGCCAGCAGGCCCGCCAGCGGGAGTCACTACAATGAGCAGTTCTTC.